Below are 10 T cell receptor beta chains sequenced from a single sample in a study of PD-1 blockade in classical Hodgkin lymphoma. Clones were read by immunoSEQ multiplex PCR, and TCRdb kept only the in-frame ones, dropping some. The table shows about 94,000 clones, with approximately 89% occurring only once. All patients experienced relapse after autologous stem cell transplantation, and brentuximab vedotin exposure was variable. Sequencing was performed on peripheral blood mononuclear cells (PBMCs), taken before the second cycle of nivolumab. The receptors were gathered from a human donor with classical Hodgkin lymphoma.

This clone was observed a single time. The genes are TRBV10-3 and TRBJ2-1; 8 positions agree with TRBD2. Unmatched junction bases numbered 7, after V lost 10 bases and J lost 5 bases. Germline-derived CDR1 and CDR2 are ENHRY and SYGVKD. The CDR3 covers 13 residues. CDR3 protein: CATGLARDNEQFF. Here the CDR3 DNA reads TGTGCCACCGGACTAGCTAGGGACAATGAGCAGTTCTTC.

The chain combines TRBV10-2 with TRBJ1-2; TRBD1 is a possible D gene (6 bases). Trimming left V 6 bases short and J 5 bases short, with 13 bases between. The CDR3 sequence is 13 residues long. Germline V gives CDR1 WSHSY, CDR2 SAAADI. CDR3 sequence (DNA): TGCGCCAGCAGCCCTAGGACAGATTATGGCTACACCTTC. This sequence encodes CASSPRTDYGYTF.

This clone was seen only once. V is TRBV27 and J is TRBJ2-7; TRBD1 might be the D (6 bases). CDR3 length: 17 amino acids. The V end was cut by 0 bases, the J end by 0 bases, with 15 bases between. Germline assignment: CDR1 MNHEY and CDR2 SMNVEV (reference sequence). The CDR3 region is CASSLSAGTYYSYEQYF. In DNA, the CDR3 is TGTGCCAGCAGTTTATCGGCTGGGACATACTACTCCTACGAGCAGTACTTC.

V is TRBV27 and J is TRBJ1-5; D remains unclear. Deletions cut 6 bases from V and 4 bases from J, with 10 bases between. Per germline, CDR1 MNHEY and CDR2 SMNVEV (reference sequence). The CDR3 has 13 residues. CDR3 sequence: CASSETSNQPQHF. CDR3 DNA: TGTGCCAGCAGCGAGACTTCTAATCAGCCCCAGCATTTT.

The V call is TRBV7-6, the J call TRBJ2-7; 8 nucleotides line up with TRBD2. Germline CDR1 reads SGHVS; CDR2 reads FNYEAQ. The CDR3 has 15 residues. Trimming at V came to 1 base and at J to 5 bases, leaving 7 bases not matched to a gene. The CDR3 sequence is CASSLVPGTRNEQYF. Here the CDR3 DNA reads TGTGCCAGCAGCTTAGTCCCCGGGACTAGAAACGAGCAGTACTTC.

The genes are TRBV28 and TRBJ1-5; D might be TRBD1 (6 bases). Per the germline V gene, CDR1 is MDHEN and CDR2 is SYDVKM. V was shortened by 6 bases and J by 2 bases, with 17 bases between the two germline ends. The CDR3 has 16 residues. CDR3 in amino acids: CASRPKTGRGNQPQHF. The CDR3 DNA reads TGTGCCAGCAGGCCCAAGACAGGTCGGGGCAATCAGCCCCAGCATTTT.

This sequence joins TRBV27 and TRBJ1-5; TRBD1 matches at 7 bases. The CDR3 runs 18 residues. J was trimmed by 3 bases and V by 5 bases; bases with no gene match: 16. CDR1 and CDR2 from the germline V gene are MNHEY and SMNVEV (reference sequence). The CDR3 loop reads CASSVSGQLVGFNQPQHF. CDR3 in DNA: TGTGCCAGCAGTGTTTCGGGACAGCTCGTTGGGTTCAATCAGCCCCAGCATTTT.

This chain links TRBV28 with TRBJ1-5; no clear D. Germline values: CDR1 MDHEN, CDR2 SYDVKM. V was pared by 5 bases and J by 3 bases, with 14 bases between. The CDR3 runs 15 residues. CDR3 protein: CASSTPVGFNQPQHF. DNA of the CDR3: TGTGCCAGCAGTACACCGGTGGGATTCAATCAGCCCCAGCATTTT.

The rearrangement uses TRBV6-1 and TRBJ1-1; D remains ambiguous. The germline CDR1 and CDR2 sequences are MNHNS and SASEGT. The length of the CDR3 is 12 residues. The V end was cut by 2 bases, the J end by 9 bases, with 10 bases between. The CDR3 DNA is TGTGCCAGCAGTGAACAAGGCAGGCAAGCTTTCTTT. Translating it yields CASSEQGRQAFF.

This chain links TRBV6-5 with TRBJ2-1, with TRBD2 matching 8 bases. In germline, CDR1 is MNHEY, CDR2 SVGAGI. The CDR3 contains 15 residues. Trimming cost V 5 bases and J 9 bases; bases outside gene matches: 12. CDR3 sequence (DNA): TGTGCCAGCAGTCCCCCGGGACTAGGATTTTTTGAGCAGTTCTTC. Translated, it gives CASSPPGLGFFEQFF.